Following are 4 T cell receptor beta chains from one sample sequenced in a study of T-cell reconstitution after alpha-beta-depleted transplantation in children. Using unique molecular identifiers, the investigators prepared the TCRbeta library. TCRdb reprocessed the PCR reads via MiXCR and lists one record per CDR3 protein. The table records 100,000 or so distinct CDR3 sequences, more than 10% of them present only once. The specimen comprised PBMCs from the stem cell graft donor, sampled from the stem cell graft. The origin of the receptors is a human donor who donated a stem cell graft to a child with inherited bone marrow failure.

In this sample, this clonotype turned up many times. The junction differs from germline at one of its ends, possibly a read error. The chain employs TRBV9 and TRBJ1-2, with TRBD1 matching over 8 bases. Germline assignment: CDR1 SGDLS and CDR2 YYNGEE. This CDR3 comprises 17 residues. CDR3: CASSETLDRAFDYGYTF. The CDR3 DNA sequence: TGTGCCAGCAGCGAGACCCTGGACAGGGCCTTCGACTATGGCTACACTTTC.

CDR3: CACGQRRQFF. In DNA form, the CDR3 reads TGTGCCTGTGGACAGCGAAGGCAGTTCTTC. The chain has TRBV30 and TRBJ2-1; TRBD1 might be the D (6 bases). Germline values: CDR1 GTSNPN, CDR2 SVGIG (reference sequence). The CDR3 has 10 residues. The V gene lost 6 bases and the J gene lost 12 bases, with 12 bases spanning the gap.

This clonotype was seen repeatedly, ten times or more. The V call is TRBV5-4, the J call TRBJ2-5, with 11 bases fitting TRBD2. V trimming: 3 bases; J trimming: 11 bases; junction bases outside the gene matches: 9. The CDR3 is made up of 14 amino acids. Germline V gives CDR1 SGHNT, CDR2 YYREEE (reference sequence). CDR3 nucleotide sequence: TGTGCCAGCAGCTCCGGGACTAGCGGCCCAGATCAGTACTTC. Its protein is CASSSGTSGPDQYF.

This clonotype was counted many times. The chain couples TRBV7-6 to TRBJ2-2; D unresolved. Germline V gene data show CDR1 as SGHVS and CDR2 as FNYEAQ. V was pared by 5 bases and J by 6 bases, with 10 bases between. The CDR3 length is 13 residues. The CDR3 is CASSAPGPGELFF. The DNA for the CDR3 is TGTGCCAGCAGCGCCCCCGGTCCCGGGGAGCTGTTTTTT.